This T cell receptor (beta chain) was recorded in a study of blood T cell repertoires in COVID-19. Per the germline V gene, CDR1 is SQVTM and CDR2 is ANQGSEA. With 8 bases clipped from V and 6 bases from J, the junction kept 18 bases outside the gene matches. This CDR3 contains 17 residues. Clones were sequenced by immunoSEQ multiplex PCR, and TCRdb holds only the in-frame ones, with some missing. The sample shows around 620,000 clones, around 90% of them seen only once. V usage is TRBV29-1 and J usage is TRBJ1-6; TRBD1 aligns across 8 bases. The sequenced sample consisted of peripheral blood. The clonotype was recovered from a woman younger than 35 with acute or convalescent COVID-19. The CDR3 reads CSPSTGAPLDSNSPLHF. The DNA for the CDR3 is TGCAGCCCCTCGACAGGGGCACCCCTTGATAGTAATTCACCCCTCCACTTT.